Below are 19 T cell receptor beta chains sequenced from a single sample in a study of blood T cell repertoires in COVID-19. Sequencing was performed with immunoSEQ multiplex PCR; in TCRdb, only in-frame clones are kept and a portion is missing. The sample lists 200,000 to 250,000 clones; roughly 84% were seen once. The specimen sequenced was PBMCs or T cells enriched from blood (not recorded which). These receptor sequences come from a man aged 30 to 39 in a cohort exposed to, infected with or recovered from COVID-19 (not recorded which).

J is TRBJ1-2 and V is TRBV7-9, with 8 bases fitting TRBD1. The length of the CDR3 is 15 residues. Trimming took 7 bases from V and 0 from J; bases not matched to a gene: 7. Germline CDR1 SEHNR, CDR2 FQNEAQ (reference sequence). The CDR3 DNA reads as TGTGCCAGCACCAAGGACAGGGCCACTAACTATGGCTACACCTTC. It codes for CASTKDRATNYGYTF.

This chain links TRBV6-2 or TRBV6-3 with TRBJ2-3, with TRBD1 matching over 7 bases. Germline assignment: CDR1 MNHEY and CDR2 SVGEGT. V gave up 2 bases and J gave up 3 bases; unmatched junction bases: 5. CDR3 length equals 15 residues. This chain's CDR3 is CASSYTGTVTDTQYF. The CDR3 region has the DNA TGTGCCAGCAGTTACACTGGGACAGTTACAGATACGCAGTATTTT.

The genes are TRBV6-5 and TRBJ2-3; 9 bases are a match to TRBD2. The CDR3 covers 16 residues. V lost 0 bases and J lost 2; bases outside the gene matches: 3. Germline CDR1 is MNHEY and CDR2 is SVGAGI. The CDR3: CASSYSAGGFTDTQYF. CDR3 DNA: TGTGCCAGCAGTTACTCGGCGGGAGGGTTCACAGATACGCAGTATTTT.

The gene calls are TRBV19 and TRBJ2-5, with TRBD1 matching over 9 bases. Germline V gives CDR1 LNHDA, CDR2 SQIVND (reference sequence). This CDR3 spans 14 amino acids. After removal of 5 bases from V and 5 bases from J, the junction contained 6 bases not matched to a gene. CDR3 region: CASSPGQGLETQYF. CDR3 bases: TGTGCCAGTAGTCCAGGACAGGGGCTCGAGACCCAGTACTTC.

The chain carries TRBV3-1 (or the pseudogene TRBV3-2) and TRBJ2-7; TRBD2 matches at 7 bases. CDR3 length: 16 residues. Germline V lookup: CDR1 LGHDT, CDR2 YNNKEL (reference sequence). Losses at the gene ends were 3 bases for V and 0 bases for J; bases not matched to a gene: 8. CDR3: CASSHDLAASSYEQYF. The CDR3 nucleotides are TGTGCCAGCAGCCATGACCTAGCGGCCAGCTCCTACGAGCAGTACTTC.

J is TRBJ2-7 and V is TRBV10-3, with D possibly matching TRBD2 (6 bases). The CDR3 is made up of 14 amino acids. The V end lost 2 bases, the J end lost 3 bases, and 11 bases lay between the germline ends. Germline V gives CDR1 ENHRY, CDR2 SYGVKD. CDR3 coding DNA: TGTGCCATCAGTGAGCCGGGACTGAACTACGAGCAGTACTTC. Translated: CAISEPGLNYEQYF.

This chain links TRBV2 with TRBJ2-5, with 11 bases lining up with TRBD1. The CDR3 contains 15 residues. Germline CDR1 and CDR2: SNHLY and FYNNEI. With 6 bases clipped from V and 5 bases from J, the junction kept 8 bases outside the gene matches. This chain's CDR3 is CASSYPGQGEETQYF. The CDR3 DNA reads as TGTGCCAGCAGCTACCCGGGACAGGGGGAGGAGACCCAGTACTTC.

The chain combines TRBV6-5 with TRBJ1-5; D not resolved. The length of the CDR3 is 15 residues. Trimming cost V 0 bases and J 3 bases, with 9 bases left between them. Germline V CDR1 and CDR2: MNHEY, SVGAGI. The CDR3 coding sequence is TGTGCCAGCAGTTACTCGAACGGGGTCAATCAGCCCCAGCATTTT. It is translated as CASSYSNGVNQPQHF.

This chain joins TRBV7-6 and TRBJ2-2; D not resolved. The V and J ends lost 1 base and 1 base respectively, with 4 bases between them. There are 14 residues in the CDR3. Germline V gene lookup returns CDR1 SGHVS and CDR2 FNYEAQ. CDR3: CASSLGGNTGELFF. DNA for the CDR3: TGTGCCAGCAGCTTAGGCGGGAACACCGGGGAGCTGTTTTTT.

In its sample, this clone was seen many times. This rearrangement joins TRBV6-4 to TRBJ2-1; 12 nucleotides agree with TRBD2. The ends lost 0 bases at V and 6 bases at J; junction bases unmatched: 0. The CDR3 extends over 15 amino acids. Germline V gene lookup returns CDR1 MRHNA and CDR2 SNTAGT. In DNA, the CDR3 is TGTGCCAGCAGTGACTCGACTAGCGGGAGCAATGAGCAGTTCTTC. It codes for CASSDSTSGSNEQFF.

The gene calls are TRBV3-1 (or the pseudogene TRBV3-2) and TRBJ2-1; a possible D gene is TRBD1 (6 bases). V lost 4 bases and J lost 7, with 11 bases in between. CDR1 is LGHDT and CDR2 is YNNKEL in the germline V gene (reference sequence). The CDR3 sequence is 13 residues long. The DNA of the CDR3 is TGTGCCAGCAGCCTCCTCAGGGGAAATGAGCAGTTCTTC. It encodes CASSLLRGNEQFF.

The chain carries TRBV15 and TRBJ2-6; D possibly corresponds to TRBD1 (5 bases). The V gene lost 2 bases and the J gene lost 1 base, with 9 bases spanning the gap. This CDR3 region has 16 residues. CDR1 LNHNV and CDR2 YYDKDF come from the germline V gene (reference sequence). In DNA form, the CDR3 reads TGTGCCACCAGCAGATTCACAGGTTCTGGGGCCAACGTCCTGACTTTC. As protein: CATSRFTGSGANVLTF.

V gene TRBV10-2 combines with J gene TRBJ2-1; 9 positions agree with TRBD2. Trimming took 7 bases from V and 4 from J; bases not matched to a gene: 11. The CDR3 runs 16 residues. Germline-derived CDR1 and CDR2 are WSHSY and SAAADI. The CDR3 sequence is CASTKGSSGKYNEQFF. The CDR3 DNA reads TGCGCCAGCACCAAAGGGTCTAGCGGGAAGTACAATGAGCAGTTCTTC.

The rearrangement uses TRBV18 and TRBJ2-2; the D is unclear. Germline V gives CDR1 KGHSH, CDR2 LQKENI. The CDR3 spans 12 residues. Trimming removed 3 bases at V and 5 bases at J, with 4 bases between. CDR3 region: CASSPQTGELFF. The CDR3 coding sequence is TGTGCCAGCTCACCCCAGACCGGGGAGCTGTTTTTT.

The rearrangement uses TRBV11-2 and TRBJ2-1, with D perhaps TRBD1 (6 bases). In germline, CDR1 is SGHAT, CDR2 FQNNGV. With 5 bases removed from V and 3 bases from J, the gap between germline ends came to 14 bases. The CDR3 consists of 15 residues. The DNA of the CDR3 is TGTGCCAGCAGCCGGGACAAGAACGGCTACAATGAGCAGTTCTTC. It encodes CASSRDKNGYNEQFF.

The chain links TRBV5-1 to TRBJ2-2; TRBD1 is a possible D gene (6 bases). CDR3 length equals 13 residues. Per the germline V gene, CDR1 is SGHRS and CDR2 is YFSETQ. Trimming pared 4 bases from V and 4 bases from J, leaving 8 bases between. The CDR3 DNA is TGCGCCAGCAGCAGGGACACCACCGGGGAGCTGTTTTTT. Protein sequence: CASSRDTTGELFF. Looking up the rest from reference TRBV5-1 and TRBJ2-2 gives the full variable domain: KAGVTQTPRYLIKTRGQQVTLSCSPISGHRSVSWYQQTPGQGLQFLFEYFSETQRNKGNFPGRFSGRQFSNSRSEMNVSTLELGDSALYLCASSRDTTGELFFGEGSRLTVL.

This chain uses TRBV5-1 with TRBJ1-4, with TRBD1 matching over 9 bases. The germline V gene has CDR1 SGHRS and CDR2 YFSETQ. The CDR3 totals 15 residues. The J segment lost 6 bases and the V segment lost 3 bases, leaving 6 bases of the junction unmatched. The CDR3 bases are TGCGCCAGCAGCTACCGGGACAGGGTTGATGAAAAACTGTTTTTT. It specifies CASSYRDRVDEKLFF.

V is TRBV2 and J is TRBJ1-3; D is ambiguous. Trimming shortened V by 4 bases and J by 0 bases, and 13 bases separated the two germline ends. Per the germline V gene, CDR1 is SNHLY and CDR2 is FYNNEI. The CDR3 length is 16 residues. For the CDR3, the DNA is TGTGCCAGCAGTGTGAGGCCGCCCCTCTCTGGAAACACCATATATTTT. Its protein product is CASSVRPPLSGNTIYF. Supplemented by reference TRBV2 and TRBJ1-3, the full variable domain reads EPEVTQTPSHQVTQMGQEVILRCVPISNHLYFYWYRQILGQKVEFLVSFYNNEISEKSEIFDDQFSVERPDGSNFTLKIRSTKLEDSAMYFCASSVRPPLSGNTIYFGEGSWLTVV.

The chain couples TRBV30 to TRBJ1-1; TRBD1 agrees at 8 bases. Unmatched junction bases numbered 3, after V lost 4 bases and J lost 2 bases. This CDR3 spans 13 amino acids. The V gene's germline CDR1 is GTSNPN and CDR2 SVGIG (reference sequence). CDR3 nucleotides: TGTGCCTGGAAGACAGGGGAAAACACTGAAGCTTTCTTT. Amino acid sequence: CAWKTGENTEAFF.